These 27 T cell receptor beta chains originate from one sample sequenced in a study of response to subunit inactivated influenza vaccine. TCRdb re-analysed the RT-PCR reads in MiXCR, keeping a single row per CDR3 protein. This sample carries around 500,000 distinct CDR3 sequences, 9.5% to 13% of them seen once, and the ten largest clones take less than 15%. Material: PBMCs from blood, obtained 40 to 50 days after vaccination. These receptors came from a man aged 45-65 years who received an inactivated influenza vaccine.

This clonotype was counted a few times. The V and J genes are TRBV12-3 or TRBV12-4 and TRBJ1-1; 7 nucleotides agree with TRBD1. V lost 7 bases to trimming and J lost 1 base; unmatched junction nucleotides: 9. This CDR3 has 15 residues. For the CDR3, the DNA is TGTGCCAGCACTCAAGGGGGCACGGAGAACACTGAAGCTTTCTTT. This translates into CASTQGGTENTEAFF.

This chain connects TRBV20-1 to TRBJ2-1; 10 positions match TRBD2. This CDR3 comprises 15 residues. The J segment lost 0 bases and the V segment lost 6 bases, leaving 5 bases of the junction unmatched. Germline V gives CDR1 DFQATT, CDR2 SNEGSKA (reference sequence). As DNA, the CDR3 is TGCAGTGCATATAGCGGGGGGATCTCCTACAATGAGCAGTTCTTC. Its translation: CSAYSGGISYNEQFF.

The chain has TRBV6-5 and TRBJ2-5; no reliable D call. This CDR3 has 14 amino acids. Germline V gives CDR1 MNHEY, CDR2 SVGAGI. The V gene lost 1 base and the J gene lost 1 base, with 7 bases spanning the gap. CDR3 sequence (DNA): TGTGCCAGCAGTTACTATAACAGCCAAGAGACCCAGTACTTC. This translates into CASSYYNSQETQYF.

In DNA, the CDR3 is TGTACCCTCAGTTTTTCATTTGAGGGACATACGCGGCATTATGGCTACACCTTC. Amino acids: CTLSFSFEGHTRHYGYTF. The chain couples TRBV2 to TRBJ1-2; D may be TRBD1 (6 bases). Germline-derived CDR1 and CDR2 are SNHLY and FYNNEI. The CDR3 consists of 18 residues.

CDR3 nucleotide sequence: TGCAGTGCTAGAGATAAGGGTGAGCAGTACTTC. Its translation is CSARDKGEQYF. The rearrangement uses TRBV20-1 and TRBJ2-7; D unclear. This CDR3 region has 11 residues. The ends were cut back, 0 bases at V and 7 bases at J, with 7 bases in the middle. Per the germline V gene, CDR1 is DFQATT and CDR2 is SNEGSKA (reference sequence).

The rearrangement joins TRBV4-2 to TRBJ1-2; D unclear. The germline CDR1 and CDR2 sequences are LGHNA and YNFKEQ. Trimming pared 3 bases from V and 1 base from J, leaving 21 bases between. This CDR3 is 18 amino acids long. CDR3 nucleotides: TGTGCCAGCAGCCAGACTCCGGGAGGCGTATTGAGTAACTATGGCTACACCTTC. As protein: CASSQTPGGVLSNYGYTF.

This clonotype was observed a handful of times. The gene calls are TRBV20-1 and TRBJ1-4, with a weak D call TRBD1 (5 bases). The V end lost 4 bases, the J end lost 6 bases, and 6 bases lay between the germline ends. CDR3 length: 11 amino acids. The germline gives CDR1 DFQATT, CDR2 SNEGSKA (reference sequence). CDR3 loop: CSAIRDEKLFF. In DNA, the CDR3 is TGCAGTGCTATCAGGGATGAAAAACTGTTTTTT.

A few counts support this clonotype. CDR3 DNA: TGCGCCAGCAGCTTGGATCTAACGACCTACAATGAGCAGTTCTTC. This codes for CASSLDLTTYNEQFF. The genes are TRBV5-1 and TRBJ2-1; no clear D gene. The V and J ends lost 0 bases and 2 bases respectively, with 9 bases between them. This CDR3 is built from 15 residues. The V gene's germline CDR1 is SGHRS and CDR2 YFSETQ.

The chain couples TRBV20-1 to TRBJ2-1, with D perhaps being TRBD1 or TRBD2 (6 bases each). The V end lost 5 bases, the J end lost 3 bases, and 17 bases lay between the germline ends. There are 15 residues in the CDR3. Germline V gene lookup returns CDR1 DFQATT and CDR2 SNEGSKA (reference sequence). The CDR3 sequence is CSAPWGLAYYNEQFF. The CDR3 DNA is TGCAGTGCTCCCTGGGGGCTAGCGTACTACAATGAGCAGTTCTTC.

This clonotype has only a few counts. CDR3 nucleotides: TGTGCCACCAGTGCTCAGGGGGCCGCGGAGACCCAGTACTTC. This gives the protein CATSAQGAAETQYF. The chain recombines TRBV24-1 with TRBJ2-5; 8 positions agree with TRBD1. V lost 5 bases, J lost 5 bases, and 6 bases stayed unmatched. The CDR3 covers 14 residues. Germline-derived CDR1 and CDR2 are KGHDR and SFDVKD.

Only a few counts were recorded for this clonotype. This CDR3 reads CASSLVGTSGRLTDTQYF. In DNA form, the CDR3 reads TGTGCCAGCAGCTTAGTAGGGACTAGCGGGAGATTAACAGATACGCAGTATTTT. This chain connects TRBV7-6 to TRBJ2-3; 14 bases fit TRBD2. Germline CDR1 is SGHVS and CDR2 is FNYEAQ. The CDR3 contains 18 residues. Trimming cost V 1 base and J 3 bases; bases outside gene matches: 6.

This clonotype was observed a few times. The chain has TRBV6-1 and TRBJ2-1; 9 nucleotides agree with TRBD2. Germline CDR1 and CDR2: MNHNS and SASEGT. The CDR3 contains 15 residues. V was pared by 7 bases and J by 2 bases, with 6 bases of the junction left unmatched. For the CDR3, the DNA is TGTGCCAGCACCAGGAGCGGGGGGCCCTACAATGAGCAGTTCTTC. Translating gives CASTRSGGPYNEQFF.

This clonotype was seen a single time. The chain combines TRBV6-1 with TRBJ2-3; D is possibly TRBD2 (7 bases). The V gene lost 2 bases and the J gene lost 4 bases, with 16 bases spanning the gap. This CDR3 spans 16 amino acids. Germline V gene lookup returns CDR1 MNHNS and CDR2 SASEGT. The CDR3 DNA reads TGTGCCAGCAGTGAACGCGGGGGCGCGGGGCCAGATACGCAGTATTTT. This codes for CASSERGGAGPDTQYF.

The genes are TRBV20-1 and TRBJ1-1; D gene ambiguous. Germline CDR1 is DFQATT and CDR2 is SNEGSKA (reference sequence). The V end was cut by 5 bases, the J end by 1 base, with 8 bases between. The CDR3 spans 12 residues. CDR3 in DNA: TGCAGTGCTTCTGACCCGAACACTGAAGCTTTCTTT. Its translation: CSASDPNTEAFF.

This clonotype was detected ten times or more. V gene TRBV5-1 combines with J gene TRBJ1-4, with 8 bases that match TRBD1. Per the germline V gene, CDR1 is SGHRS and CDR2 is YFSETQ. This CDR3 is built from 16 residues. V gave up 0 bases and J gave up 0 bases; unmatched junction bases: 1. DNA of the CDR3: TGCGCCAGCAGCTTGGGGGGACAGGCAACTAATGAAAAACTGTTTTTT. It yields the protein CASSLGGQATNEKLFF.

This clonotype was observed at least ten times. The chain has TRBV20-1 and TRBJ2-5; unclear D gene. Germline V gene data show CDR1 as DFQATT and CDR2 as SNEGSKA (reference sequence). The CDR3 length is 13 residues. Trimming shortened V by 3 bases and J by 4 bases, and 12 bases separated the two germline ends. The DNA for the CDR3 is TGCAGTGCTAGTCTGGAAGCTCTAGAGACCCAGTACTTC. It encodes CSASLEALETQYF.

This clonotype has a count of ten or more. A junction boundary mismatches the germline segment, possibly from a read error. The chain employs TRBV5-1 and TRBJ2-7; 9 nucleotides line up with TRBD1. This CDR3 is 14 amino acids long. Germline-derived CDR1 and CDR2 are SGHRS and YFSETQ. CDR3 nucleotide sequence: TGTGCCAGCAGCTTGGAGACAGGGGGGTACGAGCAGTACTTC. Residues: CASSLETGGYEQYF.

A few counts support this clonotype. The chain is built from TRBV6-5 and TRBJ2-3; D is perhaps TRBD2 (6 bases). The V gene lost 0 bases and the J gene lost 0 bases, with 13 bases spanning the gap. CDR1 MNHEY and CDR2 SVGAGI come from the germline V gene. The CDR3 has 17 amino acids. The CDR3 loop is CASSYSSGGPSTDTQYF. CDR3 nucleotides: TGTGCCAGCAGTTACTCGTCCGGGGGACCAAGCACAGATACGCAGTATTTT.

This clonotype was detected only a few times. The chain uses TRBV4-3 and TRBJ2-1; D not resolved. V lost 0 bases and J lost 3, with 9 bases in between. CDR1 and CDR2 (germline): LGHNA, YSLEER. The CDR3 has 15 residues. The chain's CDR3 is CASSQDLGNYNEQFF. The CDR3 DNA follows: TGCGCCAGCAGCCAAGACCTGGGGAACTACAATGAGCAGTTCTTC.

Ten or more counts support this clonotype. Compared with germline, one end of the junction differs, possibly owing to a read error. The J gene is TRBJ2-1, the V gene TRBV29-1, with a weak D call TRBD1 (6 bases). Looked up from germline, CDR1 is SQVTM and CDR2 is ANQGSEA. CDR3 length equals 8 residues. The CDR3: CSVEKQGF. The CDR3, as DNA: TGCAGCGTTGAAAAACAGGGCTTC.

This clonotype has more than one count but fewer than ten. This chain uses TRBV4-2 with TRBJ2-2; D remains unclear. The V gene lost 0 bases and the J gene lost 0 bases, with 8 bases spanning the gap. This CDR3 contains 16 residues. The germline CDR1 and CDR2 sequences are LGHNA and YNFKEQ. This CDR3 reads CASSQDGLANTGELFF. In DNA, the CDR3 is TGTGCCAGCAGCCAAGATGGCCTAGCGAACACCGGGGAGCTGTTTTTT.

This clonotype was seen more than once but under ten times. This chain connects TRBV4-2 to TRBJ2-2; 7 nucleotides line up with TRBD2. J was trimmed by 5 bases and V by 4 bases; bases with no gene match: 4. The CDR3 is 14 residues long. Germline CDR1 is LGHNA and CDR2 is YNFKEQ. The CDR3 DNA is TGTGCCAGCAGCCTAGAGCGGGGAACCGGGGAGCTGTTTTTT. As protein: CASSLERGTGELFF.

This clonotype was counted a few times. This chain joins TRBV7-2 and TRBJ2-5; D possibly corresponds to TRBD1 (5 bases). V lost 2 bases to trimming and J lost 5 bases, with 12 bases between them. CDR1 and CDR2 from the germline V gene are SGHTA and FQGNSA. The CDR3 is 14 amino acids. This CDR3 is CASSLLAGSETQYF. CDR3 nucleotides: TGTGCCAGCAGCTTATTAGCAGGGTCGGAGACCCAGTACTTC.

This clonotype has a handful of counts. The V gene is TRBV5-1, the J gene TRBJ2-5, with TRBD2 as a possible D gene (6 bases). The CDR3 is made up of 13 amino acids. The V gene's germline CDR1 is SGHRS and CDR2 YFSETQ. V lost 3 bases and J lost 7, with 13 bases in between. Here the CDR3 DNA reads TGCGCCAGCAGCTGGAGCCGCGGGATGACCCAGTACTTC. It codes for CASSWSRGMTQYF.

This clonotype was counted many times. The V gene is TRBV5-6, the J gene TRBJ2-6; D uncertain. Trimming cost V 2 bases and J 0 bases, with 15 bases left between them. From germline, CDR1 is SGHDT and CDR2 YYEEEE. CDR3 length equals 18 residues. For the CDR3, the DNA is TGTGCCAGCAGCTTCTTCGGTGCAAGTGACTCTGGGGCCAACGTCCTGACTTTC. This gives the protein CASSFFGASDSGANVLTF.

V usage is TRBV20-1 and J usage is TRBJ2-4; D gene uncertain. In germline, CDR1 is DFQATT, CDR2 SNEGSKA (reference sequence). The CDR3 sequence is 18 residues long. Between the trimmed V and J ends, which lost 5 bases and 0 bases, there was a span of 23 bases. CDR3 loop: CSAPGLQSVVLAKNIQYF. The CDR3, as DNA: TGCAGTGCTCCCGGGCTCCAGAGTGTGGTTCTAGCCAAAAACATTCAGTACTTC.

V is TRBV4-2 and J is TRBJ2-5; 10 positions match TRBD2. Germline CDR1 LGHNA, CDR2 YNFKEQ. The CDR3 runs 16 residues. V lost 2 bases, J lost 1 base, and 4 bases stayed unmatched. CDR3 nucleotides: TGTGCCAGCAGCCAATCCGAGCGGGAGGGCCAAGAGACCCAGTACTTC. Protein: CASSQSEREGQETQYF.